This is a list of T cell receptor beta chains from one sample in a study of T cell responses to AZD1222 COVID-19 vaccine. Sequencing was performed with immunoSEQ multiplex PCR; in TCRdb, only in-frame clones are kept and a portion is missing. The sample lists approximately 110,000 clones; 88% were seen once. The material sequenced was peripheral blood, taken on day 0 of AZD1222 vaccination. The receptors originated from an adult in good health. CDR3s include the opening cysteine and the closing phenylalanine or tryptophan. The D gene is left open where the match is weak. Clone size is stated in some rows and not others, as once, few, many or a class when expanded.

.,TRBV19,.,TRBJ1-6,CASSIGALTRTGSPLHF,TGTGCCAGTAGTATCGGGGCCCTTACACGGACCGGTTCACCCCTCCACTTT
.,TRBV7-2,.,TRBJ2-1,CASSSRRGALMNNEQFF,TGTGCCAGCAGCTCGAGACGCGGGGCCCTAATGAACAATGAGCAGTTCTTC
TRBD2,TRBV27,few,TRBJ2-2,CASSLFPSGTNTGELFF,TGTGCCAGCAGTTTATTTCCTAGCGGGACCAACACCGGGGAGCTGTTTTTT
TRBD2,TRBV7-9,.,TRBJ2-5,CASSRGLAGEKETQYF,TGTGCCAGCAGCCGAGGACTAGCGGGAGAAAAAGAGACCCAGTACTTC
.,TRBV7-9,.,TRBJ2-3,CASSLGLSGDTQYF,TGTGCCAGCAGCTTAGGACTAAGTGGAGATACGCAGTATTTT
.,TRBV3-1/TRBV3-2,.,TRBJ1-5,CASSQSVSNQPQHF,TGTGCCAGCAGCCAAAGTGTTAGCAATCAGCCCCAGCATTTT
TRBD2,TRBV28,.,TRBJ2-6,CASSLGGASGANVLTF,TGTGCCAGCAGTTTGGGAGGGGCCTCTGGGGCCAACGTCCTGACTTTC
.,TRBV6-5,.,TRBJ2-1,CASSYSRGVRDEQFF,TGTGCCAGCAGTTACTCTCGCGGGGTACGCGATGAGCAGTTCTTC
.,TRBV7-8,.,TRBJ1-2,CASSLGVGYGYTF,TGTGCCAGCAGCTTAGGGGTGGGCTATGGCTACACCTTC
.,TRBV6-5,.,TRBJ2-1,CASSIGESSYNEQFF,TGTGCCAGCAGCATTGGAGAGAGCTCCTACAATGAGCAGTTCTTC
TRBD2,TRBV9,.,TRBJ2-5,CASSVVAGGETQYF,TGTGCCAGCAGCGTAGTAGCGGGAGGAGAGACCCAGTACTTC
TRBD1,TRBV29-1,.,TRBJ1-6,CSVGTGTGNSPLHF,TGCAGCGTTGGCACCGGGACAGGGAATTCACCCCTCCACTTT
.,TRBV6-2/TRBV6-3,.,TRBJ2-5,CASSYFLGGLEETQYF,TGTGCCAGCAGTTACTTCCTGGGGGGCCTAGAAGAGACCCAGTACTTC
.,TRBV10-1,.,TRBJ2-1,CASSESLFEQFF,TGCGCCAGCAGTGAGTCGTTGTTTGAGCAGTTCTTC
.,TRBV5-1,.,TRBJ1-6,CASSEPGNNSPLHF,TGCGCCAGCAGCGAACCGGGAAATAATTCACCCCTCCACTTT
.,TRBV19,.,TRBJ1-5,CASSIIPSNQPQHF,TGTGCCAGTAGTATCATACCCAGCAATCAGCCCCAGCATTTT
TRBD2,TRBV10-3,.,TRBJ2-1,CAISSTGTSGLSFF,TGTGCCATCAGTAGTACCGGGACTAGCGGGTTGTCGTTCTTC
.,TRBV28,.,TRBJ2-7,CASRVSYEQYF,TGTGCCAGCAGGGTCAGCTACGAGCAGTACTTC
TRBD2,TRBV7-3,.,TRBJ2-7,CASIDSAGFSYEQYF,TGTGCCAGCATCGATTCAGCGGGGTTCTCCTACGAGCAGTACTTC
.,TRBV7-5,.,TRBJ1-2,CARSRRKGNYGYTF,TGTGCCAGAAGCCGTCGCAAGGGGAACTATGGCTACACCTTC
.,TRBV11-2,.,TRBJ2-6,CASSRQRSGANVLTF,TGTGCCAGCAGTAGACAGCGGTCTGGGGCCAACGTCCTGACTTTC
.,TRBV5-1,few,TRBJ1-3,CASSLGSGLGNTIYF,TGCGCCAGCAGCTTGGGGTCAGGGTTAGGAAACACCATATATTTT
.,TRBV6-5,.,TRBJ1-1,CASSFVMNTEAFF,TGTGCCAGCAGTTTCGTCATGAACACTGAAGCTTTCTTT
.,TRBV18,once,TRBJ1-3,CASSNWASSGNTIYF,TGTGCCAGCTCAAATTGGGCGAGCTCTGGAAACACCATATATTTT
TRBD1,TRBV29-1,.,TRBJ1-1,CSARTGLNTEAFF,TGCAGCGCCCGGACAGGACTGAACACTGAAGCTTTCTTT
.,TRBV5-1,.,TRBJ1-6,CASSLGGGNSNSPLHF,TGCGCCAGCAGCTTGGGCGGGGGCAACAGTAATTCACCCCTCCACTTT
TRBD1,TRBV9,.,TRBJ1-4,CASSPGQPTNEKLFF,TGTGCCAGCAGCCCGGGACAGCCAACTAATGAAAAACTGTTTTTT
.,TRBV28,.,TRBJ1-2,CASSLDPLGGYTF,TGTGCCAGCAGTTTAGACCCCCTGGGAGGCTACACCTTC
.,TRBV12-3/TRBV12-4,once,TRBJ1-1,CASRPGVTEAFF,TGTGCCAGCAGACCAGGGGTCACTGAAGCTTTCTTT
TRBD1,TRBV30,.,TRBJ2-4,CAWSVQGVAKNIQYF,TGTGCCTGGAGTGTACAGGGGGTAGCCAAAAACATTCAGTACTTC
.,TRBV2,few,TRBJ2-7,CASSERGQKYEQYF,TGTGCCAGCAGTGAAAGGGGCCAAAAATACGAGCAGTACTTC
TRBD1,TRBV5-5,once,TRBJ1-2,CASSAAPPGQGAYGYTF,TGTGCCAGCAGCGCCGCCCCCCCGGGACAGGGGGCTTATGGCTACACCTTC
.,TRBV2,.,TRBJ2-7,CASSEAGMDEQYF,TGTGCCAGCAGTGAGGCGGGGATGGACGAGCAGTACTTC
TRBD1,TRBV6-5,.,TRBJ1-1,CASNKQGAVTEAFF,TGTGCCAGCAACAAACAGGGGGCCGTCACTGAAGCTTTCTTT
TRBD1,TRBV6-6,.,TRBJ1-4,CASSTGTDEKLFF,TGTGCCAGCAGTACCGGGACAGATGAAAAACTGTTTTTT
.,TRBV29-1,.,TRBJ1-1,CSGGTGRAAFF,TGCAGCGGGGGAACGGGGCGGGCGGCTTTCTTT
.,TRBV23-1,.,TRBJ1-1,CASSQTPGVEGPEAFF,TGCGCCAGCAGTCAGACCCCAGGGGTCGAGGGGCCTGAAGCTTTCTTT
TRBD1,TRBV9,.,TRBJ1-1,CASSPPFGQGSTEAFF,TGTGCCAGCAGCCCTCCCTTCGGACAGGGGAGCACTGAAGCTTTCTTT
.,TRBV7-6,.,TRBJ2-1,CASSLIGSSYNEQFF,TGTGCCAGCAGCTTAATCGGAAGCTCCTACAATGAGCAGTTCTTC
.,TRBV28,.,TRBJ2-7,CASSLSSYEQYF,TGTGCCAGCAGTTTATCCTCCTACGAGCAGTACTTC
TRBD1,TRBV28,.,TRBJ2-4,CASSTDRGYIQYF,TGTGCCAGCAGCACGGACAGGGGGTACATTCAGTACTTC
.,TRBV5-1,.,TRBJ2-7,CASSFSEGPYEQYF,TGCGCCAGCAGCTTCTCAGAGGGACCCTACGAGCAGTACTTC
TRBD2,TRBV6-6,.,TRBJ2-7,CASRAGWGGPSEQYF,TGTGCCAGCAGAGCTGGTTGGGGAGGGCCCAGCGAGCAGTACTTC
.,TRBV5-1,.,TRBJ2-5,CASSLAGQQETQYF,TGCGCCAGCAGCTTGGCGGGACAACAAGAGACCCAGTACTTC
.,TRBV9,.,TRBJ1-3,CASSVSAPSGNTIYF,TGTGCCAGCAGCGTCTCTGCACCCTCTGGAAACACCATATATTTT
.,TRBV4-3,.,TRBJ1-1,CASSQDRRGNTEAFF,TGCGCCAGCAGCCAAGATCGTCGGGGAAACACTGAAGCTTTCTTT
TRBD2,TRBV27,.,TRBJ2-7,CASSLKAGASYEQYF,TGTGCCAGCAGTTTAAAGGCGGGAGCTTCCTACGAGCAGTACTTC
.,TRBV7-9,.,TRBJ1-2,CASSRGPNYGYTF,TGTGCCAGCAGTCGTGGACCTAACTATGGCTACACCTTC
TRBD1,TRBV28,.,TRBJ2-7,CASSLAGTGLNYEQYF,TGTGCCAGCAGTTTGGCGGGGACAGGCCTCAACTACGAGCAGTACTTC